In its sample, the clone carrying this T cell receptor (beta chain) was seen a few times. No antigen is known for it. Unrecorded immune exposures were likely, despite nominal health at sampling. The sample originates from a study of cytomegalovirus exposure and HLA in healthy donors. The CDR3 totals 13 residues. Trimming took 0 bases from V and 6 from J, leaving 5 bases between them. Germline lookup yields CDR1 LNHDA and CDR2 SQIVND (reference sequence). Study-wide results and limits: Later analysis identified a missense DCLRE1C variant that was linked to TCR beta V- and J-gene trimming. Some V segments could not be told apart, so they were left out, TRBV6-2 and TRBV6-3 among them. A later analysis reportedly identified an Asian-associated ancestry cluster as carrying fewer N-insertions than the approximately 620-donor mean.

Vbeta (60) and Jbeta (13) primers were used in the PCR. The protocol was immunoSEQ multiplex PCR, while the TCRdb copy is restricted to in-frame clones and leaves out a portion. The table records 110,000 to 150,000 clones, roughly 80% of them present only once. The sequence was collected from a man in his forties in good health and CMV-seronegative. This chain uses TRBV19 with TRBJ2-2; no definite D call. Sequenced material: PBMCs. The CDR3 DNA reads TGTGCCAGTAGTATAGATCGGGCCGGGGAGCTGTTTTTT. Residues: CASSIDRAGELFF.